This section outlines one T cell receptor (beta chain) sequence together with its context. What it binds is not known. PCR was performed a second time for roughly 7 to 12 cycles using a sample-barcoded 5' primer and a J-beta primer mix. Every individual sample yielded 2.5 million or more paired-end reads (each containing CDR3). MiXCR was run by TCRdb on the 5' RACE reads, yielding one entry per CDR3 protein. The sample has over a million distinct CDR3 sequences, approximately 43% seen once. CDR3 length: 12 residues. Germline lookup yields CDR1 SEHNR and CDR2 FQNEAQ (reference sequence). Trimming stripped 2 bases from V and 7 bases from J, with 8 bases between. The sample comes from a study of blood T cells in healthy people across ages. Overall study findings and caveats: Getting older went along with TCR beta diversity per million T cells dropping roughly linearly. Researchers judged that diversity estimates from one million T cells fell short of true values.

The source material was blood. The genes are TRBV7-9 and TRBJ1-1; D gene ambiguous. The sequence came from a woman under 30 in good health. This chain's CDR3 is CASSLRMDEAFF. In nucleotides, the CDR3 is TGTGCCAGCAGCTTAAGGATGGATGAAGCTTTCTTT.